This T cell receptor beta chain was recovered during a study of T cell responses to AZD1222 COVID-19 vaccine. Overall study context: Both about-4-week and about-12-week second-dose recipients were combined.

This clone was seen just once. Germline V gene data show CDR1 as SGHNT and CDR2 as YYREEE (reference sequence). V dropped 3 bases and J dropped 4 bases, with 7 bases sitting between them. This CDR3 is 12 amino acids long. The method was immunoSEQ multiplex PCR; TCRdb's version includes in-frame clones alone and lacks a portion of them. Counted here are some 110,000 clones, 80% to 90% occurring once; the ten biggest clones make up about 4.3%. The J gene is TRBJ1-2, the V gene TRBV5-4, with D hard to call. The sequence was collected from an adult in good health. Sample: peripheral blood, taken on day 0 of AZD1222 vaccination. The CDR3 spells CASSSGPYGYTF. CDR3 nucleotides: TGTGCCAGCAGCTCCGGCCCCTATGGCTACACCTTC.